A selection of T cell receptor beta chains follows, all from one sample in a study of blood T cell repertoires in COVID-19. The method was immunoSEQ multiplex PCR; TCRdb's version includes in-frame clones alone and lacks a portion of them. This sample has 95,000 to 150,000 clones, with around 77% found just once. Sequenced sample: peripheral blood. These receptors were collected from a human donor in a cohort sampled during active COVID-19. CDR3s leave out the opening cysteine and the closing phenylalanine or tryptophan. The order of the fields is J gene, CDR3 length, V gene, clone size, CDR3 protein. Clone size, where shown, is once, few, many, or a class for clones that have expanded.

TRBJ1-2,11,TRBV30,.,AWSLQIDYGYT
TRBJ1-6,12,TRBV5-1,.,ASSLDRSDSPLH
TRBJ1-3,13,TRBV2,.,ASSELDRSGNTIY
TRBJ1-6,13,TRBV9,.,ASSPGQGRNSPLH
TRBJ2-1,13,TRBV2,.,ASSLGTSGRSEQF
TRBJ2-7,13,TRBV30,.,AWSGARQQSYEQY
TRBJ2-7,14,TRBV7-9,.,ASSLGGGGHSYEQY
TRBJ2-5,13,TRBV2,.,ASSEVADSQETQY
TRBJ1-2,13,TRBV4-2,few,ASSQDEGLNYGYT
TRBJ1-4,11,TRBV30,.,AWTPTGVEKLF
TRBJ1-1,13,TRBV7-6,.,ASSLESRMNTEAF
TRBJ1-4,13,TRBV6-5,.,ASSSTGGGGEKLF
TRBJ2-7,12,TRBV19,once,ASSKTAGSYEQY
TRBJ1-3,13,TRBV18,.,ASSPLQGSGNTIY
TRBJ1-2,13,TRBV30,.,AWTGASYPHYGYT
TRBJ2-7,11,TRBV12-3/TRBV12-4,.,ASRRQGDYEQY
TRBJ2-7,13,TRBV9,once,ASSPWTGSSYEQY
TRBJ2-1,12,TRBV5-4,.,ATRGLAGAVEQF
TRBJ2-7,13,TRBV7-6,.,ASSLGTSGRYEQY
TRBJ2-7,12,TRBV27,.,ASSLSGVTYEQY
TRBJ2-7,12,TRBV7-9,.,ASSSGTAVEEQY
TRBJ2-7,13,TRBV2,.,ASSDIGGTSYEQY
TRBJ2-7,11,TRBV5-6,.,ASSFDWGGEQY
TRBJ2-1,11,TRBV2,.,ASSLPAGREQF